This T cell receptor beta chain was profiled in a study of Ad26.COV2.S vaccination and SARS-CoV-2 variants. The data were produced by immunoSEQ multiplex PCR, yet TCRdb's version contains in-frame clones alone and is incomplete. Here the sample spans around 86,000 clones, roughly 84% being singletons. The starting material was peripheral blood, obtained after recovery from COVID-19. The TCR comes from a human donor who had recovered from COVID-19.

The CDR3 region is CASSYSRAAPDQPQHF. The CDR3 DNA is TGTGCCAGCAGTTACTCTCGGGCCGCTCCCGATCAGCCCCAGCATTTT. This sequence joins TRBV6-2 or TRBV6-3 and TRBJ1-5; D is undetermined. Per germline, CDR1 MNHEY and CDR2 SVGEGT. The CDR3 covers 16 residues. Trimming took off 0 bases at V and 5 bases at J, with 14 bases between the two ends.